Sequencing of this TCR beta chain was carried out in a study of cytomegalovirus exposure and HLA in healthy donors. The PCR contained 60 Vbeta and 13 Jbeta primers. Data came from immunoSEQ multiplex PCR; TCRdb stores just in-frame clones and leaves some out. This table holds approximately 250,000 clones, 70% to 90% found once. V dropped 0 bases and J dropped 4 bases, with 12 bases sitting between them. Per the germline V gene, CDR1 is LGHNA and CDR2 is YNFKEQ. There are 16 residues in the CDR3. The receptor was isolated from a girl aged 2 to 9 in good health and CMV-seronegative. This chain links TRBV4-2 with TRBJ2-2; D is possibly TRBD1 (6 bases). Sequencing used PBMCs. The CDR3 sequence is CASSQDGGHLTGELFF. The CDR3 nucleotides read TGTGCCAGCAGCCAAGATGGGGGACATCTCACCGGGGAGCTGTTTTTT.